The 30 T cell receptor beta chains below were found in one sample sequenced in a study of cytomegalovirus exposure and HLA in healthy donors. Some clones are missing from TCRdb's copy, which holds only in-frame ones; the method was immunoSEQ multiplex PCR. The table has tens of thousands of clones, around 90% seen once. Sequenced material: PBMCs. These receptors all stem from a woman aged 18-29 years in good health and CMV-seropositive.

DNA for the CDR3: TGTGCCAGCAGCGTTCAGGGGGGGAACACTGAAGCTTTCTTT. Translation: CASSVQGGNTEAFF. The chain combines TRBV11-2 with TRBJ1-1; 7 positions match TRBD1. V lost 5 bases to trimming and J lost 1 base; unmatched junction nucleotides: 4. The CDR3 has 14 amino acids. Looked up from germline, CDR1 is SGHAT and CDR2 is FQNNGV. Based on the CDR3 plus reference TRBV11-2 and TRBJ1-1, the full variable domain is EAGVAQSPRYKIIEKRQSVAFWCNPISGHATLYWYQQILGQGPKLLIQFQNNGVVDDSQLPKDRFSAERLKGVDSTLKIQPAKLEDSAVYLCASSVQGGNTEAFFGQGTRLTVV.

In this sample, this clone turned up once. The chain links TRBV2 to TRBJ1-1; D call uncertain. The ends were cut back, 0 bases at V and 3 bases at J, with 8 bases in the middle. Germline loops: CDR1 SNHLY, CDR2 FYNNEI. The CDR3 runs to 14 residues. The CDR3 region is CASSEALTHTEAFF. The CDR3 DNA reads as TGTGCCAGCAGTGAAGCGCTAACGCACACTGAAGCTTTCTTT.

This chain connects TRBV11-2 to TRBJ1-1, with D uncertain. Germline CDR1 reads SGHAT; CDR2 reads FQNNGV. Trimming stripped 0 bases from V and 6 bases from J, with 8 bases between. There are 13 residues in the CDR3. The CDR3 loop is CASSLDLGAEAFF. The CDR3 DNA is TGTGCCAGCAGCTTAGATCTGGGCGCTGAAGCTTTCTTT. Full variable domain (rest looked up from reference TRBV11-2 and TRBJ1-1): EAGVAQSPRYKIIEKRQSVAFWCNPISGHATLYWYQQILGQGPKLLIQFQNNGVVDDSQLPKDRFSAERLKGVDSTLKIQPAKLEDSAVYLCASSLDLGAEAFFGQGTRLTVV.

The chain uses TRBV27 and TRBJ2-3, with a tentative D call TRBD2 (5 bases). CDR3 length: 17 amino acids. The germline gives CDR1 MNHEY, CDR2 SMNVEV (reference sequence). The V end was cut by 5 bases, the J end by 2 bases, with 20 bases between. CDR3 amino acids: CASSPVAARVDTDTQYF. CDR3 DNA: TGTGCCAGCAGTCCCGTCGCGGCGAGGGTAGACACAGATACGCAGTATTTT.

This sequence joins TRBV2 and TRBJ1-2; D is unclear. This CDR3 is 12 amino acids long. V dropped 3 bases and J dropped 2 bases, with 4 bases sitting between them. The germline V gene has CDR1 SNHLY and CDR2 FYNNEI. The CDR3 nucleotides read TGTGCCAGCAGTGAGGAGAACTATGGCTACACCTTC. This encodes CASSEENYGYTF.

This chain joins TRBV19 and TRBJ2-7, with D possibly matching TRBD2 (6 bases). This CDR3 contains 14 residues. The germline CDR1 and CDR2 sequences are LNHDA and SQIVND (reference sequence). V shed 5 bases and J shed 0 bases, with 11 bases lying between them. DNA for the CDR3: TGTGCCAGTAGTCTAGCGCTGAGCTCCTACGAGCAGTACTTC. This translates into CASSLALSSYEQYF.

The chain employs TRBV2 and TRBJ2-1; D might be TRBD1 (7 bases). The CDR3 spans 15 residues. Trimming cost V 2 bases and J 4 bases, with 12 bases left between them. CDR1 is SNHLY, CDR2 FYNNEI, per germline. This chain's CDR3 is CASSERGTAYNEQFF. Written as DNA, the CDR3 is TGTGCCAGCAGTGAACGCGGGACAGCTTACAATGAGCAGTTCTTC.

The CDR3 DNA sequence: TGCGCCAGCAGCTTGGCCGCCGGGACAAATGAAAAACTGTTTTTT. Translation gives CASSLAAGTNEKLFF. The chain has TRBV5-1 and TRBJ1-4; maybe TRBD1 (6 bases). CDR1 SGHRS and CDR2 YFSETQ come from the germline V gene. This CDR3 is built from 15 residues. Trimming pared 0 bases from V and 5 bases from J, leaving 11 bases between.

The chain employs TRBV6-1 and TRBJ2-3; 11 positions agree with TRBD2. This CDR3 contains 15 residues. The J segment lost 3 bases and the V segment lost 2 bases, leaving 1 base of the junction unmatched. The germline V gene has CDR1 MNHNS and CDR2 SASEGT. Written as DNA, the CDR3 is TGTGCCAGCAGTGAAACTAGCGGGGGAACAGATACGCAGTATTTT. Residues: CASSETSGGTDTQYF.

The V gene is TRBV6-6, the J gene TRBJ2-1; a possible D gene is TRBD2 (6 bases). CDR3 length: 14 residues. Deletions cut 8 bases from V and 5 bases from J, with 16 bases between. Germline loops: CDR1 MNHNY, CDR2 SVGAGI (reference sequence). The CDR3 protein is CASETSLQNNEQFF. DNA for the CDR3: TGTGCCAGCGAAACTAGCCTACAAAACAATGAGCAGTTCTTC.

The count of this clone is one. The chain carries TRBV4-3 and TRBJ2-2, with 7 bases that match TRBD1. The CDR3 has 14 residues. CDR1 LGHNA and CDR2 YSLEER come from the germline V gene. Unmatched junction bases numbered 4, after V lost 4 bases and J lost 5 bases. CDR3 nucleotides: TGCGCCAGCAGCCTACAGGGGAGTACCGGGGAGCTGTTTTTT. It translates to CASSLQGSTGELFF.

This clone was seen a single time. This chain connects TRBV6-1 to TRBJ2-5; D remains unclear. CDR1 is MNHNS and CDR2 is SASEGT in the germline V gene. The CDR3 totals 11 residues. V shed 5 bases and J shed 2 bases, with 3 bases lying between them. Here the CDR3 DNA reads TGTGCCAGCAGTCTACAAGAGACCCAGTACTTC. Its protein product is CASSLQETQYF.

CDR3 sequence: CASRMGLASGEQYF. As DNA, the CDR3 is TGTGCCAGCAGGATGGGACTCGCTTCGGGGGAGCAGTACTTC. The rearrangement uses TRBV27 and TRBJ2-7; maybe TRBD2 (6 bases). There are 14 residues in the CDR3. V was shortened by 6 bases and J by 7 bases, with 19 bases between the two germline ends. CDR1 is MNHEY and CDR2 is SMNVEV in the germline V gene (reference sequence).

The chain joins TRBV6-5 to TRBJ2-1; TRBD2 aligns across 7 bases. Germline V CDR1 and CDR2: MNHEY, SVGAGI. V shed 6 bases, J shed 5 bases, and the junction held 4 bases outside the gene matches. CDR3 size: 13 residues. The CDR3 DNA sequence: TGTGCCAGCAGAAGGGGAGGGGACAATGAGCAGTTCTTC. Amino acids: CASRRGGDNEQFF.

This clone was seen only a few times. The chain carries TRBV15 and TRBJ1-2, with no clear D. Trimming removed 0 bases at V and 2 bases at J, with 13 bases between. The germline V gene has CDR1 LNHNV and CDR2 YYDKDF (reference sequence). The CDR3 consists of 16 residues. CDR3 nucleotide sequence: TGTGCCACCAGCAGAGATTTGGAGGCCGGGAACTATGGCTACACCTTC. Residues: CATSRDLEAGNYGYTF.

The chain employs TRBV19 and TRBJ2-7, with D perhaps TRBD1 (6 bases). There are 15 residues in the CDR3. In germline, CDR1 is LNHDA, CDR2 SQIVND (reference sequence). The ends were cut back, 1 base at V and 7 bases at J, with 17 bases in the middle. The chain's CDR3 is CASSIGPGAQGEQYF. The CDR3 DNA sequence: TGTGCCAGTAGTATAGGTCCAGGGGCCCAGGGAGAGCAGTACTTC.

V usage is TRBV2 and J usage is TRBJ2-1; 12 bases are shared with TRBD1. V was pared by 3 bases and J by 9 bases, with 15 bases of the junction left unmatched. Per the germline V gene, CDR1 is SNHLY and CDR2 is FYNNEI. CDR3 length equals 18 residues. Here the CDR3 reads CASSEFGTGGGRYGEQFF. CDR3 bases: TGTGCCAGCAGTGAGTTCGGGACAGGGGGCGGTAGATATGGTGAGCAGTTCTTC.

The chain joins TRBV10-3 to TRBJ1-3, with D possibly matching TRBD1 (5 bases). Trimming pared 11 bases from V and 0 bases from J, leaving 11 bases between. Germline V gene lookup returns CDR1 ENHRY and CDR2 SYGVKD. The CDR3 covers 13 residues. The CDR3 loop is CACRQSSGNTIYF. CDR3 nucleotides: TGTGCCTGTCGACAGAGCTCTGGAAACACCATATATTTT.

CDR3 loop: CASSQEGRGNQPQHF. In DNA, the CDR3 is TGCGCCAGCAGCCAAGAAGGGCGGGGCAATCAGCCCCAGCATTTT. The genes are TRBV4-1 and TRBJ1-5; D call uncertain. Germline assignment: CDR1 MGHRA and CDR2 YSYEKL. The CDR3 sequence is 15 residues long. Deletions cut 0 bases from V and 2 bases from J, with 8 bases between.

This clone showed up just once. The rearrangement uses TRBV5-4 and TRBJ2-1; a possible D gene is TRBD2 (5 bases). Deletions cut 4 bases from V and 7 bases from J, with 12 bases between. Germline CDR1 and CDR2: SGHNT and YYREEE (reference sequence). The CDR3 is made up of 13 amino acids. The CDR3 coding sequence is TGTGCCAGCAGCCTGCCTATAGCGAATGAGCAGTTCTTC. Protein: CASSLPIANEQFF.

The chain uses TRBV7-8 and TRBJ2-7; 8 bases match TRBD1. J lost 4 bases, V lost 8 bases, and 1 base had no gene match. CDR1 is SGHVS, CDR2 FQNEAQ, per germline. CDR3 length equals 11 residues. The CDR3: CASDRGYEQYF. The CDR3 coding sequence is TGTGCCAGCGACAGGGGTTACGAGCAGTACTTC.

CDR3 nucleotides: TGTGCCAGCAGCGGTGGGCTCCTCAACTATGGCTACACCTTC. Translated: CASSGGLLNYGYTF. The J gene is TRBJ1-2, the V gene TRBV9; D call uncertain. The V gene lost 3 bases and the J gene lost 2 bases, with 11 bases spanning the gap. Germline-derived CDR1 and CDR2 are SGDLS and YYNGEE. The CDR3 sequence is 14 residues long. The variable domain in full, with the rest retrieved from reference TRBV9 and TRBJ1-2, is DSGVTQTPKHLITATGQRVTLRCSPRSGDLSVYWYQQSLDQGLQFLIQYYNGEERAKGNILERFSAQQFPDLHSELNLSSLELGDSALYFCASSGGLLNYGYTFGSGTRLTVV.

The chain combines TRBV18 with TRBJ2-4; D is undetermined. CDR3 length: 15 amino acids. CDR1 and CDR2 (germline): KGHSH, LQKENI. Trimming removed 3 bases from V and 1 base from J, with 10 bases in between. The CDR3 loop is CASSPPSDAKNIQYF. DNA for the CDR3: TGTGCCAGCTCACCTCCCAGCGATGCCAAAAACATTCAGTACTTC.

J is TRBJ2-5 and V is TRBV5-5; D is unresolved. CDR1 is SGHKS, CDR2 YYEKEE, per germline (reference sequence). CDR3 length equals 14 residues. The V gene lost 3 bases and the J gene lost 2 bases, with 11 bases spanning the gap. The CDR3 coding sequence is TGTGCCAGCAGCTGGAGAGCACATCAAGAGACCCAGTACTTC. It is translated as CASSWRAHQETQYF. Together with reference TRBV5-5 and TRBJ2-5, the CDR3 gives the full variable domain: DAGVTQSPTHLIKTRGQQVTLRCSPISGHKSVSWYQQVLGQGPQFIFQYYEKEERGRGNFPDRFSARQFPNYSSELNVNALLLGDSALYLCASSWRAHQETQYFGPGTRLLVL.

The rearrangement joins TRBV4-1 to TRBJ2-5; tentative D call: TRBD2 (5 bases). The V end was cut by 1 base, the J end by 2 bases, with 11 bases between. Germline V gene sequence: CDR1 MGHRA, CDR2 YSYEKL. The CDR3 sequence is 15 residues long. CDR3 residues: CASSQALSGQETQYF. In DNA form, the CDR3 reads TGCGCCAGCAGCCAAGCGCTCAGCGGACAAGAGACCCAGTACTTC.

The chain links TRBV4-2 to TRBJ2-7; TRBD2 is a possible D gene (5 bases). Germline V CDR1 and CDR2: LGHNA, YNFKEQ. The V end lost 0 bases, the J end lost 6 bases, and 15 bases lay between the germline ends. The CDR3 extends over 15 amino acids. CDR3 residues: CASSQDQGSSSEQYF. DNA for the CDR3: TGTGCCAGCAGCCAAGATCAAGGGAGCTCGTCCGAGCAGTACTTC.

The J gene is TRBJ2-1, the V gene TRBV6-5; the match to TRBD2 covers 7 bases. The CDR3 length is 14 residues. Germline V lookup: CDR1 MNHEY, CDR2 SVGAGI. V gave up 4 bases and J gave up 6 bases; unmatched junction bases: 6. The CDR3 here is CASSSSGEGNEQFF. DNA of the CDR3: TGTGCCAGCAGTTCCAGCGGGGAGGGCAATGAGCAGTTCTTC.

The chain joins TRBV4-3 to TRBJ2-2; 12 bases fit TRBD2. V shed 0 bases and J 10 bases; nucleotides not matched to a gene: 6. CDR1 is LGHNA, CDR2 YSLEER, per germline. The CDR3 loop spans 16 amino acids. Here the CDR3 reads CASSQDPSGGAAELFF. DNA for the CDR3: TGCGCCAGCAGCCAAGATCCTAGCGGGGGGGCTGCGGAGCTGTTTTTT.

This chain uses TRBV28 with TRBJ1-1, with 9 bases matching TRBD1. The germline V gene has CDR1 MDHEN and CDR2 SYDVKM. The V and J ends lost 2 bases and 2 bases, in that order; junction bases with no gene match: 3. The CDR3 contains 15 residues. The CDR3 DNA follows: TGTGCCAGCAGTTTACCGGGACAGGGTAACACTGAAGCTTTCTTT. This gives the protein CASSLPGQGNTEAFF.

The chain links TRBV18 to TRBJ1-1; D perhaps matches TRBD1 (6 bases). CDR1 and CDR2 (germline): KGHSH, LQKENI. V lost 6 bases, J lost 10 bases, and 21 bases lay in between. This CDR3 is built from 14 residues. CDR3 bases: TGTGCCAGCTCTCTGGAAATGGGGGCGCGACGAGCTTTCTTT. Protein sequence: CASSLEMGARRAFF. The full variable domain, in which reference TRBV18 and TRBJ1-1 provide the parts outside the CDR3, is NAGVMQNPRHLVRRRGQEARLRCSPMKGHSHVYWYRQLPEEGLKFMVYLQKENIIDESGMPKERFSAEFPKEGPSILRIQQVVRGDSAAYFCASSLEMGARRAFFGQGTRLTVV.